The entry below describes one T cell receptor (beta chain). Its target is unknown. This specimen comes from a study of T cell responses to AZD1222 COVID-19 vaccine. Some clones are missing from TCRdb's copy, which holds only in-frame ones; the method was immunoSEQ multiplex PCR. The table records roughly 150,000 clones, about 94% of them present only once. General study points: It was only 6 or 7 AZD1222 recipients who were seropositive at baseline. Spike regions recognized by vaccine-associated CD4 TCRs spanned the protein, led by 160-218 and 743-854.

Sequenced material: peripheral blood, taken on day 0 of AZD1222 vaccination. The receptor was derived from an adult in good health.

Here the CDR3 DNA reads TGCAGCGGGACTAGCGGGAGAAATGAGCAGTTCTTC. Translating it yields CSGTSGRNEQFF. The V call is TRBV29-1, the J call TRBJ2-1, with 13 positions matching TRBD2. V lost 7 bases to trimming and J lost 7 bases; unmatched junction nucleotides: 1. This CDR3 region has 12 residues. The V gene's germline CDR1 is SQVTM and CDR2 ANQGSEA.